One sample yielded the 2 T cell receptor beta chains listed below, sequenced in a study of CD8 T cells in Susac syndrome. Reverse transcription of roughly 0.5 to 1 ug RNA used random hexamers. Using its own MiXCR run on the immunoSEQ multiplex PCR reads, TCRdb lists one record per CDR3 protein. The table lists over 100,000 distinct CDR3 sequences, about 94% of them singletons, with about 0.28% in the top ten. Sequencing was performed on CD8+ T cells from PBMCs. These receptors were obtained from a human donor with Susac syndrome.

The genes are TRBV7-9 and TRBJ2-3; 10 bases fit TRBD1. This CDR3 region has 17 residues. Germline assignment: CDR1 SEHNR and CDR2 FQNEAQ (reference sequence). The J segment lost 0 bases and the V segment lost 2 bases, leaving 5 bases of the junction unmatched. The chain's CDR3 is CASSLRDRGPSTDTQYF. CDR3 nucleotides: TGTGCCAGCAGCTTAAGAGACAGGGGGCCGAGCACAGATACGCAGTATTTT.

The chain joins TRBV6-6 to TRBJ2-1; D is undetermined. The germline CDR1 and CDR2 sequences are MNHNY and SVGAGI (reference sequence). The CDR3 length is 13 residues. With 4 bases removed from V and 8 bases from J, the gap between germline ends came to 12 bases. In DNA, the CDR3 is TGTGCCAGCAGTTTCAATCCTCGGGATGAGCAGTTCTTC. It is translated as CASSFNPRDEQFF.